These 27 T cell receptor beta chains share one sample of origin, sequenced in a study of OX40 agonist ivuxolimab in advanced cancers. Libraries were prepared by immunoSEQ multiplex PCR; TCRdb keeps only in-frame clonotypes and omits some of them. There are about 48,000 clones in the sample; about 83% occur only once, and over 1% lies in the top ten. Sequencing was performed on CD4+ or CD8+ T cells sorted from blood, taken in a trial of the OX40 agonist ivuxolimab. The receptor source for this set is an adult with an advanced solid tumor such as melanoma, head and neck, liver or kidney cancer.

The chain recombines TRBV5-8 with TRBJ2-1; 15 positions agree with TRBD2. This CDR3 contains 18 residues. Trimming at V came to 0 bases and at J to 7 bases, leaving 8 bases not matched to a gene. Germline CDR1 reads SGHTS; CDR2 reads YDEGEE. CDR3 in DNA: TGTGCCAGCAGCTTGGCCCGGACTAGCGGGGGGGCCGGGAATGAGCAGTTCTTC. Translating it yields CASSLARTSGGAGNEQFF.

The chain uses TRBV7-2 and TRBJ2-3, with TRBD2 matching over 7 bases. The junction had 6 bases not matched to a gene; V was cut back by 4 bases and J by 11 bases. This CDR3 spans 12 amino acids. Germline V gives CDR1 SGHTA, CDR2 FQGNSA. The CDR3: CASSSRGREQYF. DNA for the CDR3: TGTGCCAGCAGCTCGCGGGGGAGGGAGCAGTATTTT.

The V gene is TRBV11-2, the J gene TRBJ2-3; D ambiguous. The CDR3 covers 14 residues. The V end was cut by 2 bases, the J end by 0 bases, with 6 bases between. The germline gives CDR1 SGHAT, CDR2 FQNNGV. This CDR3 reads CASSLLLSTDTQYF. CDR3 bases: TGTGCCAGCAGCTTATTGCTGAGCACAGATACGCAGTATTTT.

This clone was detected once. The chain is built from TRBV6-1 and TRBJ1-2, with 8 bases that match TRBD1. Germline-derived CDR1 and CDR2 are MNHNS and SASEGT. V shed 9 bases and J 5 bases; nucleotides not matched to a gene: 5. There are 12 residues in the CDR3. CDR3 nucleotides: TGTGCCAGTTCCCGGACAGGGTATGGCTACACCTTC. Amino acid sequence: CASSRTGYGYTF.

This clone was counted between two and nine times. V gene TRBV7-2 combines with J gene TRBJ2-2; 8 positions agree with TRBD2. Losses at the gene ends were 9 bases for V and 5 bases for J; bases not matched to a gene: 2. The CDR3 consists of 12 residues. In germline, CDR1 is SGHTA, CDR2 FQGNSA. CDR3 protein: CASRLATGELFF. The CDR3 DNA is TGTGCCAGTAGACTAGCGACCGGGGAGCTGTTTTTT.

The chain joins TRBV9 to TRBJ2-2; perhaps TRBD2 as D (6 bases). V was shortened by 2 bases and J by 0 bases, with 11 bases between the two germline ends. The CDR3 runs to 16 residues. The germline V gene has CDR1 SGDLS and CDR2 YYNGEE. Here the CDR3 reads CASSVSGSANTGELFF. The CDR3 bases are TGTGCCAGCAGCGTCTCCGGGAGCGCGAACACCGGGGAGCTGTTTTTT.

V is TRBV4-3 and J is TRBJ2-3; weak D call: TRBD2 (5 bases). Looked up from germline, CDR1 is LGHNA and CDR2 is YSLEER. The CDR3 runs to 17 residues. Deletions cut 0 bases from V and 6 bases from J, with 19 bases between. The CDR3 here is CASSQDRFVFGGDTQYF. For the CDR3, the DNA is TGCGCCAGCAGCCAAGATCGATTCGTGTTTGGCGGGGATACGCAGTATTTT.

The chain has TRBV5-4 and TRBJ2-7; possible D gene TRBD2, 6 bases. Germline values: CDR1 SGHNT, CDR2 YYREEE (reference sequence). The CDR3 runs 16 residues. Between the trimmed V and J ends, which lost 5 bases and 5 bases, there was a span of 23 bases. The CDR3 region is CASSPGGGGDVNEQYF. For the CDR3, the DNA is TGTGCCAGCAGTCCTGGCGGCGGAGGGGATGTAAACGAGCAGTACTTC.

The chain couples TRBV6-1 to TRBJ1-6, with D unresolved. V was pared by 4 bases and J by 6 bases, with 7 bases between. This CDR3 comprises 13 residues. Germline-derived CDR1 and CDR2 are MNHNS and SASEGT. The CDR3 protein is CASSGEINSPLHF. CDR3 in DNA: TGTGCCAGCAGTGGGGAGATTAATTCACCCCTCCACTTT.

The V gene is TRBV5-1, the J gene TRBJ1-2; D is ambiguous. V was pared by 4 bases and J by 2 bases, with 9 bases between. The CDR3 is 13 residues long. CDR1 and CDR2 (germline): SGHRS, YFSETQ. The CDR3 DNA reads TGCGCCAGCAGCACAGATATAAACTATGGCTACACCTTC. It yields the protein CASSTDINYGYTF. The variable domain in full, completed from reference TRBV5-1 and TRBJ1-2, reads KAGVTQTPRYLIKTRGQQVTLSCSPISGHRSVSWYQQTPGQGLQFLFEYFSETQRNKGNFPGRFSGRQFSNSRSEMNVSTLELGDSALYLCASSTDINYGYTFGSGTRLTVV.

This sequence joins TRBV4-1 and TRBJ1-5, with D possibly being TRBD1 (5 bases). CDR3 length: 16 amino acids. The V end lost 1 base, the J end lost 2 bases, and 12 bases lay between the germline ends. Germline CDR1 MGHRA, CDR2 YSYEKL. The CDR3 DNA reads as TGCGCCAGCAGCCAAGTTGCCGGGGACGGCAATCAGCCCCAGCATTTT. Translating gives CASSQVAGDGNQPQHF.

This clone turned up a few times. V and J are TRBV6-6 and TRBJ1-2; D perhaps matches TRBD1 (5 bases). The CDR3 has 11 amino acids. V was clipped by 6 bases and J by 7 bases, with 9 bases between them. CDR1 is MNHNY and CDR2 is SVGAGI in the germline V gene (reference sequence). CDR3 nucleotides: TGTGCCAGCAGCAGGGTTGGTGGCTACACCTTC. It yields the protein CASSRVGGYTF.

This chain links TRBV18 with TRBJ2-5; no clear D. This CDR3 region has 11 residues. Germline V CDR1 and CDR2: KGHSH, LQKENI. The V end lost 3 bases, the J end lost 5 bases, and 4 bases lay between the germline ends. The CDR3 loop reads CASSPVETQYF. CDR3 DNA sequence: TGTGCCAGCTCACCTGTGGAGACCCAGTACTTC.

The rearrangement joins TRBV7-2 to TRBJ2-2; 7 bases align to TRBD1. The trim removed 3 bases at V and 6 bases at J, leaving 4 bases unmatched. The CDR3 consists of 14 residues. Germline CDR1 SGHTA, CDR2 FQGNSA. DNA of the CDR3: TGTGCCAGCAGCTTCCGACAGGGTCCCGGGGAGCTGTTTTTT. It specifies CASSFRQGPGELFF.

The chain combines TRBV9 with TRBJ2-3; D is unclear. This CDR3 spans 12 amino acids. The germline V gene encodes CDR1 SGDLS and CDR2 YYNGEE. The V end lost 2 bases, the J end lost 0 bases, and 1 base lay between the germline ends. The CDR3 region is CASSVSTDTQYF. DNA for the CDR3: TGTGCCAGCAGCGTTAGCACAGATACGCAGTATTTT.

CDR3 DNA sequence: TGTGCCAGCCTCAAGGACAGGGGAGGCACTGAAGCTTTCTTT. This encodes CASLKDRGGTEAFF. The chain recombines TRBV18 with TRBJ1-1; 9 bases align to TRBD1. The length of the CDR3 is 14 residues. Germline trimming cut 8 bases from V and 4 bases from J; bases unmatched to any gene: 8. The germline gives CDR1 KGHSH, CDR2 LQKENI. Based on the CDR3 plus reference TRBV18 and TRBJ1-1, the full variable domain is NAGVMQNPRHLVRRRGQEARLRCSPMKGHSHVYWYRQLPEEGLKFMVYLQKENIIDESGMPKERFSAEFPKEGPSILRIQQVVRGDSAAYFCASLKDRGGTEAFFGQGTRLTVV.

The sample holds a few counts of this clone. V is TRBV7-6 and J is TRBJ2-7; no reliable D call. Trimming left V 5 bases short and J 6 bases short, with 8 bases between. CDR1 and CDR2 (germline): SGHVS, FNYEAQ. CDR3 length: 11 amino acids. CDR3 DNA: TGTGCCAGCAGCCTTCACCGCGAGCAGTACTTC. As protein: CASSLHREQYF.

The rearrangement joins TRBV7-2 to TRBJ1-2; D remains ambiguous. Germline values: CDR1 SGHTA, CDR2 FQGNSA. V lost 5 bases, J lost 4 bases, and 11 bases lay in between. This CDR3 comprises 13 residues. The CDR3 spells CASSTTDVYGYTF. CDR3 coding DNA: TGTGCCAGCAGCACGACTGATGTCTATGGCTACACCTTC.

The chain links TRBV5-5 to TRBJ1-5; no clear D gene. The germline gives CDR1 SGHKS, CDR2 YYEKEE (reference sequence). The CDR3 spans 14 residues. Trimming took off 4 bases at V and 0 bases at J, with 8 bases between the two ends. In nucleotides, the CDR3 is TGTGCCAGCAGCGCGGAGTCTAGCAATCAGCCCCAGCATTTT. Translated: CASSAESSNQPQHF.

This rearrangement joins TRBV18 to TRBJ1-1, with unresolved D. Germline lookup yields CDR1 KGHSH and CDR2 LQKENI. Trimming left V 5 bases short and J 1 base short, with 8 bases between. The CDR3 contains 13 residues. The CDR3 is CASSVGSNTEAFF. DNA of the CDR3: TGTGCCAGCTCAGTTGGGTCGAACACTGAAGCTTTCTTT.

This sequence joins TRBV15 and TRBJ2-1; tentatively, D is TRBD2 (6 bases). Trimming stripped 6 bases from V and 9 bases from J, with 24 bases between. Germline V gene sequence: CDR1 LNHNV, CDR2 YYDKDF (reference sequence). This CDR3 is built from 16 residues. In DNA, the CDR3 is TGTGCCACCAGAACGAGAGGTTCGGGGGAGGTTGGTGAGCAGTTCTTC. This gives the protein CATRTRGSGEVGEQFF.

The gene calls are TRBV6-5 and TRBJ2-7; 9 nucleotides align to TRBD1. This CDR3 is built from 15 residues. With V trimmed by 6 bases and J by 11 bases, 17 bases remained unmatched. The germline CDR1 and CDR2 sequences are MNHEY and SVGAGI. The CDR3 loop reads CASSPRPGTGMFKYF. CDR3 sequence (DNA): TGTGCCAGCAGCCCTCGACCCGGGACAGGGATGTTTAAGTACTTC.

The chain carries TRBV5-1 and TRBJ2-5; D remains ambiguous. The V end was cut by 3 bases, the J end by 1 base, with 10 bases between. The CDR3 loop spans 14 amino acids. The germline gives CDR1 SGHRS, CDR2 YFSETQ. Here the CDR3 reads CASSSPLTQETQYF. The CDR3 bases are TGCGCCAGCAGCTCCCCCCTCACCCAAGAGACCCAGTACTTC.

The chain has TRBV4-3 and TRBJ2-3; D remains unclear. Looked up from germline, CDR1 is LGHNA and CDR2 is YSLEER. Trimming shortened V by 0 bases and J by 6 bases, and 7 bases separated the two germline ends. This CDR3 has 13 residues. As DNA, the CDR3 is TGCGCCAGCAGCCAAGAGATCGAGGATACGCAGTATTTT. Residues: CASSQEIEDTQYF.

The chain joins TRBV7-4 to TRBJ2-1; 7 bases agree with TRBD1. The CDR3 runs 15 residues. CDR1 SGHVT and CDR2 SQSDAQ come from the germline V gene. Losses at the gene ends were 5 bases for V and 6 bases for J; bases not matched to a gene: 10. CDR3 coding DNA: TGTGCCAGCAGCCTCAGACAGGGAAGGATCAATGAGCAGTTCTTC. It codes for CASSLRQGRINEQFF.

V gene TRBV5-5 combines with J gene TRBJ1-2; 8 bases fit TRBD1. V dropped 0 bases and J dropped 2; count of bases not matched to a gene: 3. Per the germline V gene, CDR1 is SGHKS and CDR2 is YYEKEE (reference sequence). This CDR3 spans 15 amino acids. For the CDR3, the DNA is TGTGCCAGCAGCTTGGCTGGACAGGGAAACTATGGCTACACCTTC. The encoded protein is CASSLAGQGNYGYTF.

This clone was found a few times. The chain is built from TRBV19 and TRBJ1-1, with no clear D. The germline V gene encodes CDR1 LNHDA and CDR2 SQIVND (reference sequence). Between the trimmed V and J ends, which lost 9 bases and 11 bases, there was a span of 13 bases. This CDR3 spans 10 amino acids. The CDR3 DNA is TGTGCCAGCTATAACGCGGGGGCTTTCTTT. Translating gives CASYNAGAFF.